The 32 T cell receptor beta chains below come from one sample, sequenced in a study of T cells in Graves' hyperthyroidism and ophthalmopathy. RNA transcripts served as the template for amplifying TCR beta CDR3 regions. The HTBI primer set drove a first-round RT-PCR of the TCR CDR3. TCRdb re-analysed the multiplex PCR reads in MiXCR, keeping a single row per CDR3 protein. This table has fewer than 900,000 distinct CDR3 sequences, less than 20% appearing once. Sequencing was done on a sample of blood. These receptors all stem from a man aged 18 to 30 with Graves' hyperthyroidism.

This clonotype has a count of ten or more. The genes are TRBV27 and TRBJ1-1; the D gene is possibly TRBD1 (6 bases). Germline V gene lookup returns CDR1 MNHEY and CDR2 SMNVEV (reference sequence). V lost 1 base and J lost 0, with 15 bases in between. This CDR3 is built from 17 residues. The CDR3 here is CASSLYWDTPMNTEAFF. The CDR3 DNA reads TGTGCCAGCAGTTTATATTGGGACACCCCAATGAACACTGAAGCTTTCTTT.

The chain joins TRBV10-2 to TRBJ2-1, with 12 positions matching TRBD2. The junction had 7 bases not matched to a gene; V was cut back by 5 bases and J by 8 bases. The CDR3 extends over 15 amino acids. Per the germline V gene, CDR1 is WSHSY and CDR2 is SAAADI. CDR3 protein: CASSTTSGSSYEQFF. CDR3 coding DNA: TGCGCCAGCAGTACGACTAGCGGGAGTTCATATGAGCAGTTCTTC.

This rearrangement joins TRBV7-9 to TRBJ2-7; 7 nucleotides align to TRBD1. V lost 5 bases, J lost 5 bases, and 6 bases stayed unmatched. The germline V gene encodes CDR1 SEHNR and CDR2 FQNEAQ (reference sequence). The CDR3 runs to 13 residues. The CDR3 nucleotides read TGTGCCAGCAGCCCCGACAGGGCCCACGAGCAGTACTTC. It specifies CASSPDRAHEQYF.

This chain links TRBV20-1 with TRBJ2-2; 10 positions match TRBD1. Per the germline V gene, CDR1 is DFQATT and CDR2 is SNEGSKA (reference sequence). J gave up 6 bases and V 3 bases, and 1 base lay outside the gene matches. The CDR3 has 13 residues. In DNA form, the CDR3 reads TGCAGTGCTAGGGACAGGGGGGCCGGGGAGCTGTTTTTT. Encoded protein: CSARDRGAGELFF.

This chain links TRBV7-8 with TRBJ2-7; 8 nucleotides agree with TRBD1. Germline values: CDR1 SGHVS, CDR2 FQNEAQ. V trimming: 4 bases; J trimming: 1 base; junction bases outside the gene matches: 30. This CDR3 is 23 amino acids long. In nucleotides, the CDR3 is TGTGCCAGCAGCTCAATCCCGGGACAGGCCCTGACAGCGGCTACCGTCAGATCCTACGAGCAGTACTTC. Protein: CASSSIPGQALTAATVRSYEQYF.

This clonotype was recorded many times. The chain uses TRBV7-9 and TRBJ2-5; 11 bases align to TRBD2. Germline V lookup: CDR1 SEHNR, CDR2 FQNEAQ (reference sequence). CDR3 length: 16 amino acids. The V gene end was trimmed by 7 bases and the J gene end by 2 bases; junction bases not matched to a gene: 9. The CDR3 sequence: CASTDPSGGIQETQYF. As DNA, the CDR3 is TGTGCCAGCACCGACCCTAGCGGGGGGATTCAAGAGACCCAGTACTTC.

The sample holds a few counts of this clonotype. The genes are TRBV9 and TRBJ1-1; perhaps TRBD1 as D (5 bases). This CDR3 spans 15 amino acids. CDR1 is SGDLS, CDR2 YYNGEE, per germline. V was cut by 3 bases and J by 5 bases, with 17 bases left in between. This chain's CDR3 is CASSAFPGGRTEAFF. CDR3 bases: TGTGCCAGCAGCGCCTTCCCGGGGGGGAGGACTGAAGCTTTCTTT.

Worth noting for this clonotype: Just one base apart from a much larger clone, this may be a read error. The rearrangement uses TRBV6-2 or TRBV6-3 and TRBJ2-1; no clear D gene. The J call may be in error: the DNA end matches TRBJ2-7 better. CDR1 is MNHEY, CDR2 SVGEGT, per germline. There are 14 residues in the CDR3. CDR3 residues: CASSWTSSYNEQYF. In DNA, the CDR3 is TGTGCCAGCTCGTGGACCAGCTCCTACAATGAGCAGTACTTC.

Points on this clonotype: This may be a read error, as it is one base from a much larger clone. The J gene is TRBJ2-5, the V gene TRBV2, with D tentatively TRBD1 (5 bases). Germline lookup yields CDR1 SNHLY and CDR2 FYNNEI. V was shortened by 7 bases and J by 0 bases, with 6 bases between the two germline ends. CDR3 length: 12 amino acids. The CDR3 sequence is CASKGYQETQYF. Written as DNA, the CDR3 is TGTGCCAGCAAGGGGTACCAAGAGACCCAGTACTTC.

This clonotype was recorded many times. The rearrangement uses TRBV6-2 or TRBV6-3 and TRBJ2-7, with 10 bases fitting TRBD2. The V and J ends lost 6 bases and 2 bases, in that order; junction bases with no gene match: 16. Germline CDR1 MNHEY, CDR2 SVGEGT. The CDR3 is 18 residues long. The DNA of the CDR3 is TGTGCCAGCAGGCCCTACCCGGGACTAGCGATCCGTACCTACGAGCAGTACTTC. It yields the protein CASRPYPGLAIRTYEQYF.

The CDR3 DNA is TGTGCCAGCAGCTTTAGATTGGGTCCCCAATTTTCCTACGAGCAGTACTTC. Translating gives CASSFRLGPQFSYEQYF. The chain carries TRBV7-2 and TRBJ2-7, with D hard to call. The CDR3 totals 17 residues. Germline assignment: CDR1 SGHTA and CDR2 FQGNSA. With 3 bases removed from V and 1 base from J, the gap between germline ends came to 19 bases.

CDR3 loop: CASSLGAVGYTF. CDR3 coding DNA: TGTGCCAGCAGCTTAGGGGCCGTGGGCTACACCTTC. This sequence joins TRBV7-2 and TRBJ1-2; D ambiguous. The CDR3 has 12 amino acids. With 1 base removed from V and 8 bases from J, the gap between germline ends came to 8 bases. CDR1 is SGHTA and CDR2 is FQGNSA in the germline V gene.

This clonotype was seen at least ten times. The J gene is TRBJ2-5, the V gene TRBV28, with D hard to call. The CDR3 consists of 14 residues. Germline V gene lookup returns CDR1 MDHEN and CDR2 SYDVKM. Trimming left V 5 bases short and J 3 bases short, with 13 bases between. The CDR3 spells CASSIPSREETQYF. CDR3 sequence (DNA): TGTGCCAGCAGTATCCCATCTCGGGAAGAGACCCAGTACTTC.

This clonotype was detected a few times. The rearrangement uses TRBV4-2 and TRBJ2-7; a weak D match, TRBD1 (5 bases). The CDR3 covers 15 residues. Trimming took 0 bases from V and 5 from J, leaving 14 bases between them. Germline-derived CDR1 and CDR2 are LGHNA and YNFKEQ. Here the CDR3 reads CASSQDGRVSHEQYF. DNA for the CDR3: TGTGCCAGCAGCCAAGATGGCAGGGTCTCGCACGAGCAGTACTTC.

This clonotype appeared many times. V is TRBV28 and J is TRBJ2-7; TRBD1 matches at 8 bases. The V gene's germline CDR1 is MDHEN and CDR2 SYDVKM. There are 14 residues in the CDR3. With 7 bases clipped from V and 3 bases from J, the junction kept 8 bases outside the gene matches. The CDR3 coding sequence is TGTGCCAGCAACCGACAGGGGTGGTTCTACGAGCAGTACTTC. The encoded protein is CASNRQGWFYEQYF.

V usage is TRBV7-9 and J usage is TRBJ2-5; D may be TRBD1 or TRBD2 (6 bases each). CDR3 length equals 14 residues. The germline V and J ends were trimmed by 2 bases and 4 bases, with 11 bases remaining between them. The germline gives CDR1 SEHNR, CDR2 FQNEAQ (reference sequence). CDR3 protein: CASSLSRGPETQYF. The DNA of the CDR3 is TGTGCCAGCAGCTTATCCCGGGGGCCAGAGACCCAGTACTTC.

The chain carries TRBV27 and TRBJ1-2, with 7 bases lining up with TRBD1. CDR3 length: 15 residues. Germline V gene lookup returns CDR1 MNHEY and CDR2 SMNVEV (reference sequence). J was trimmed by 5 bases and V by 6 bases; bases with no gene match: 12. The CDR3 loop is CASRPARDSLYGYTF. The CDR3 DNA is TGTGCCAGCAGGCCAGCCCGGGACAGCCTATATGGCTACACCTTC.

This clonotype turned up a few times. This chain uses TRBV19 with TRBJ1-5; D not certain. V was shortened by 3 bases and J by 1 base, with 16 bases between the two germline ends. The germline gives CDR1 LNHDA, CDR2 SQIVND (reference sequence). The CDR3 has 17 amino acids. The chain's CDR3 is CASSILFTLRSNQPQHF. CDR3 coding DNA: TGTGCCAGTAGTATCTTATTCACTTTGAGGAGCAATCAGCCCCAGCATTTT.

This clonotype appeared many times. This chain links TRBV28 with TRBJ2-1; D call uncertain. V lost 10 bases, J lost 6 bases, and 19 bases lay in between. Germline V gene sequence: CDR1 MDHEN, CDR2 SYDVKM. The CDR3 is made up of 14 amino acids. The CDR3 region has the DNA TGTGCCACCCAGTCCATACCGATCATCAATGAGCAGTTCTTC. It specifies CATQSIPIINEQFF.

This clonotype was counted once. The chain is built from TRBV19 and TRBJ1-4, with D hard to call. Germline V gives CDR1 LNHDA, CDR2 SQIVND (reference sequence). The length of the CDR3 is 14 residues. With 6 bases removed from V and 0 bases from J, the gap between germline ends came to 8 bases. CDR3 coding DNA: TGTGCCAGTAGACACGGTGCAACTAATGAAAAACTGTTTTTT. This gives the protein CASRHGATNEKLFF.

There are a few counts of this clonotype. The rearrangement links TRBV4-2 to TRBJ2-7, with 10 bases that match TRBD1. V lost 3 bases to trimming and J lost 6 bases; unmatched junction nucleotides: 11. Per the germline V gene, CDR1 is LGHNA and CDR2 is YNFKEQ. CDR3 length: 16 amino acids. The CDR3 bases are TGTGCCAGCAGCCAGAGTACCGGGACAGGGGTCCGCGAGCAGTACTTC. Residues: CASSQSTGTGVREQYF.

This chain connects TRBV30 to TRBJ2-1; 8 bases are shared with TRBD2. V lost 2 bases and J lost 5; bases outside the gene matches: 5. Germline CDR1 is GTSNPN and CDR2 is SVGIG (reference sequence). CDR3 length: 14 residues. CDR3 amino acids: CAWSTSGKNNEQFF. DNA for the CDR3: TGTGCCTGGAGTACTAGCGGAAAGAACAATGAGCAGTTCTTC.

The table lists this clonotype with many counts. The chain recombines TRBV12-3 or TRBV12-4 with TRBJ2-7; 7 nucleotides match TRBD2. The length of the CDR3 is 15 residues. Trimming removed 3 bases from V and 0 bases from J; junction bases left unmatched: 5. The CDR3 region is CASSFKAGSSYEQYF. As DNA, the CDR3 is TGTGCCAGCAGTTTTAAAGCGGGAAGCTCCTACGAGCAGTACTTC.

This clonotype appeared many times. The chain has TRBV12-3 or TRBV12-4 and TRBJ1-6; 10 bases fit TRBD1. Trimming cost V 4 bases and J 5 bases; bases outside gene matches: 11. The CDR3 spans 18 residues. CDR3 in amino acids: CASSSGTGEMFDNSPLHF. Here the CDR3 DNA reads TGTGCCAGCAGTTCCGGGACAGGGGAGATGTTTGATAATTCACCCCTCCACTTT.

V gene TRBV28 combines with J gene TRBJ2-2, with D maybe TRBD1 (6 bases). Trimming stripped 8 bases from V and 3 bases from J, with 13 bases between. The CDR3 is 14 amino acids. The germline V gene encodes CDR1 MDHEN and CDR2 SYDVKM. CDR3 nucleotides: TGTGCCAGCGGGCCGGGACATTACACCGGGGAGCTGTTTTTT. This gives the protein CASGPGHYTGELFF.

This clonotype was seen ten or more times. The chain couples TRBV7-3 to TRBJ2-2; a possible D gene is TRBD2 (6 bases). Germline loops: CDR1 SGHTA, CDR2 FQGTGA. V dropped 8 bases and J dropped 7 bases, with 17 bases sitting between them. The CDR3 consists of 14 residues. CDR3 loop: CASSGGARGGELFF. CDR3 coding DNA: TGTGCCAGCTCGGGCGGGGCTCGTGGCGGGGAGCTGTTTTTT.

Ten or more counts support this clonotype. The rearrangement uses TRBV20-1 and TRBJ1-6; 8 bases are shared with TRBD1. V dropped 3 bases and J dropped 9; count of bases not matched to a gene: 7. The germline V gene has CDR1 DFQATT and CDR2 SNEGSKA (reference sequence). This CDR3 is 14 amino acids long. The CDR3: CSARLTGDASPLHF. DNA of the CDR3: TGCAGTGCTAGGTTGACAGGGGATGCTTCACCCCTCCACTTT.

This clonotype has more than one count but fewer than ten. The rearrangement links TRBV24-1 to TRBJ1-5; 8 nucleotides align to TRBD1. The V gene's germline CDR1 is KGHDR and CDR2 SFDVKD. The CDR3 totals 16 residues. The trim removed 6 bases at V and 4 bases at J, leaving 10 bases unmatched. The CDR3 DNA is TGTGCCACCAGTCCCGCGGACAGGGCTAGTAATCAGCCCCAGCATTTT. It codes for CATSPADRASNQPQHF.

In its sample, this clonotype was seen many times. CDR3 sequence reads: CASSLDAAGGTDTQYF. The CDR3 bases are TGTGCCAGCAGTTTAGACGCCGCGGGAGGGACAGATACGCAGTATTTT. This chain joins TRBV12-3 or TRBV12-4 and TRBJ2-3, with 9 positions matching TRBD2. This CDR3 region has 16 residues. J gave up 3 bases and V 1 base, and 5 bases lay outside the gene matches.

V is TRBV5-8 and J is TRBJ2-7; tentatively, D is TRBD2 (5 bases). Trimming removed 0 bases at V and 2 bases at J, with 15 bases between. The CDR3 is 16 residues long. Germline CDR1 and CDR2: SGHTS and YDEGEE. This CDR3 is CASSLGVRGSAYEQYF. The CDR3 DNA reads as TGTGCCAGCAGCTTGGGGGTCCGAGGGTCTGCCTACGAGCAGTACTTC.

The chain joins TRBV7-9 to TRBJ1-2; D is perhaps TRBD1 (6 bases). CDR1 is SEHNR, CDR2 FQNEAQ, per germline (reference sequence). The CDR3 runs to 15 residues. V was pared by 5 bases and J by 2 bases, with 15 bases between. As DNA, the CDR3 is TGTGCCAGCAGCCACGAGGGGGGACGAAACTATGGCTACACCTTC. Its translation: CASSHEGGRNYGYTF.

Ten or more counts support this clonotype. The J gene is TRBJ2-1, the V gene TRBV2; no definite D call. Germline CDR1 SNHLY, CDR2 FYNNEI. Trimming removed 2 bases from V and 6 bases from J, with 11 bases in between. The CDR3 contains 14 residues. CDR3 protein: CASSETAHLNEQFF. DNA of the CDR3: TGTGCCAGCAGTGAAACAGCTCATCTCAATGAGCAGTTCTTC.